This is a list of T cell receptor beta chains from one sample in a study of Ad26.COV2.S vaccination and SARS-CoV-2 variants. Sequencing was performed with immunoSEQ multiplex PCR; in TCRdb, only in-frame clones are kept and a portion is missing. The table shows hundreds of thousands of clones, with about 87% occurring only once. The starting material was peripheral blood, obtained in a trial of Ad26.COV2.S vaccine versus placebo. The source of these receptors is a person aged 18-60 years who received the Ad26.COV2.S COVID-19 vaccine or a placebo. Each CDR3 is given with its conserved first and last residue. D genes are given only for firm matches. The size field is filled for only some rows; it gives once, few, many or a size class.

CDR3 | DNA | V | D | length | size | J
CASTSGNTIYF | TGCGCCAGCACCTCTGGAAACACCATATATTTT | TRBV4-1 | . | 11 | few | TRBJ1-3
CAWSPPDPNTGELFF | TGTGCCTGGAGCCCACCGGACCCCAACACCGGGGAGCTGTTTTTT | TRBV30 | . | 15 | . | TRBJ2-2
CASSQDQGRGREKLFF | TGCGCCAGCAGCCAAGATCAGGGCAGGGGGAGAGAAAAACTGTTTTTT | TRBV4-1 | TRBD1 | 16 | . | TRBJ1-4
CASSLTIDTGELFF | TGTGCCAGCAGCTTGACCATAGACACCGGGGAGCTGTTTTTT | TRBV5-6 | . | 14 | . | TRBJ2-2
CASSLEGSSYEQYF | TGTGCCAGCAGCTTAGAAGGCAGCTCCTACGAGCAGTACTTC | TRBV7-3 | . | 14 | once | TRBJ2-7
CASSEPRQTAEAFF | TGTGCCAGCAGTGAACCCCGTCAGACAGCTGAAGCTTTCTTT | TRBV25-1 | . | 14 | . | TRBJ1-1
CASRLHRDTDTQYF | TGTGCCAGCCGACTGCACAGGGACACAGATACGCAGTATTTT | TRBV28 | . | 14 | . | TRBJ2-3
CASMRGGLSGANVLTF | TGTGCCAGCATGCGTGGGGGGCTTTCTGGGGCCAACGTCCTGACTTTC | TRBV27 | . | 16 | . | TRBJ2-6
CASSQEILTGYTF | TGCGCCAGCAGCCAAGAAATCCTCACCGGCTACACCTTC | TRBV4-3 | . | 13 | . | TRBJ1-2
CASSRDLGNTIYF | TGTGCCAGCAGCCGAGACCTTGGAAACACCATATATTTT | TRBV7-2 | . | 13 | once | TRBJ1-3
CSVEVRAARGTEAFF | TGCAGCGTTGAGGTCAGGGCAGCGAGGGGCACTGAAGCTTTCTTT | TRBV29-1 | . | 15 | once | TRBJ1-1
CASSYPPGGGQQPYEQYF | TGTGCCAGCAGTTACCCACCTGGAGGGGGACAACAACCCTACGAGCAGTACTTC | TRBV6-2/TRBV6-3 | . | 18 | . | TRBJ2-7
CASSPMRAGGGYTF | TGTGCCAGCAGCCCTATGCGCGCCGGTGGTGGCTACACCTTC | TRBV14 | . | 14 | . | TRBJ1-2
CASSLELGAANEKLFF | TGTGCCAGCAGCTTAGAGTTGGGGGCGGCTAATGAAAAACTGTTTTTT | TRBV11-2 | . | 16 | . | TRBJ1-4
CASSLVPNTGELFF | TGTGCCAGCAGCTTAGTCCCGAACACCGGGGAGCTGTTTTTT | TRBV7-2 | . | 14 | . | TRBJ2-2
CASSKEIREGTDTQYF | TGTGCCAGCAGCAAAGAGATACGGGAGGGCACAGATACGCAGTATTTT | TRBV21-1 | . | 16 | . | TRBJ2-3
CASSQGRTGSRHEQYF | TGTGCCAGCAGCCAAGGCAGGACAGGGTCGAGGCACGAGCAGTACTTC | TRBV4-2 | TRBD1 | 16 | once | TRBJ2-7
CASSQRDGNYEQYF | TGTGCCAGCAGCCAAAGGGACGGGAACTACGAGCAGTACTTC | TRBV14 | . | 14 | . | TRBJ2-7
CASSISQVGEKLFF | TGTGCCAGTAGTATTTCGCAGGTGGGAGAAAAACTGTTTTTT | TRBV19 | . | 14 | . | TRBJ1-4
CASSTDPGQMNSPLHF | TGTGCCAGCAGCACAGACCCGGGACAGATGAATTCACCCCTCCACTTT | TRBV11-2 | TRBD1 | 16 | once | TRBJ1-6
CAVNEGARGEQYF | TGTGCCGTAAATGAGGGGGCTCGGGGCGAGCAGTACTTC | TRBV10-3 | TRBD1 | 13 | . | TRBJ2-7
CASRVDNSPLHF | TGTGCCAGCAGAGTCGATAATTCACCCCTCCACTTT | TRBV28 | . | 12 | . | TRBJ1-6
CASSTRDRASTDTQYF | TGTGCCAGCAGCACCCGGGACCGGGCGAGTACAGATACGCAGTATTTT | TRBV14 | . | 16 | . | TRBJ2-3
CASRQKLIGNSNQPQHF | TGTGCCAGCAGACAAAAGCTGATCGGTAATTCCAATCAGCCCCAGCATTTT | TRBV21-1 | . | 17 | . | TRBJ1-5
CASSPGNRAGELFF | TGTGCCAGCAGCCCTGGTAACCGCGCCGGGGAGCTGTTTTTT | TRBV7-3 | . | 14 | . | TRBJ2-2
CASSLGQGNVYEQYF | TGTGCCAGCAGCTTGGGACAGGGGAACGTATACGAGCAGTACTTC | TRBV5-8 | TRBD1 | 15 | . | TRBJ2-7
CASSPEGDTEAFF | TGTGCCAGCAGCCCGGAGGGGGACACTGAAGCTTTCTTT | TRBV6-7 | . | 13 | . | TRBJ1-1
CASSIDSDSYEQYF | TGTGCCAGTAGTATCGACAGTGACTCCTACGAGCAGTACTTC | TRBV19 | . | 14 | . | TRBJ2-7
CASSFQTGQGNTIYF | TGTGCCAGCAGCTTCCAGACAGGGCAAGGAAACACCATATATTTT | TRBV7-9 | TRBD1 | 15 | once | TRBJ1-3
CASSPRQASGNTIYF | TGTGCCAGCAGTCCTCGACAGGCCTCTGGAAACACCATATATTTT | TRBV5-6 | . | 15 | . | TRBJ1-3
CASRPDRFNEKLFF | TGTGCCAGCAGACCGGACAGGTTTAATGAAAAACTGTTTTTT | TRBV5-4 | TRBD1 | 14 | . | TRBJ1-4
CASSGGQTDVDSNQPQHF | TGTGCCAGCAGCGGGGGGCAAACTGACGTTGATAGCAATCAGCCCCAGCATTTT | TRBV21-1 | . | 18 | . | TRBJ1-5
CASSPPGDTQYF | TGTGCCAGCAGCCCCCCCGGAGATACGCAGTATTTT | TRBV7-2 | . | 12 | once | TRBJ2-3
CASSSTPGLPEAFF | TGCGCCAGCAGCTCCACTCCGGGACTACCGGAAGCTTTCTTT | TRBV5-1 | . | 14 | . | TRBJ1-1
CASRPGPGGNTGELFF | TGTGCCAGCAGACCCGGTCCCGGAGGGAACACCGGGGAGCTGTTTTTT | TRBV2 | . | 16 | . | TRBJ2-2
CASSYSKVHNEQFF | TGTGCCAGCAGTTACTCGAAGGTCCACAATGAGCAGTTCTTC | TRBV6-5 | . | 14 | . | TRBJ2-1
CASSFPTGLKETQYF | TGTGCCAGCAGCTTCCCAACAGGGTTAAAAGAGACCCAGTACTTC | TRBV5-4 | . | 15 | . | TRBJ2-5
CASSLRRQSYNEQFF | TGTGCCAGCAGCCTTCGGAGACAGAGTTACAATGAGCAGTTCTTC | TRBV7-2 | . | 15 | . | TRBJ2-1